This T cell receptor beta chain comes out of a study of beta chain features in type 1 diabetes. Notes on the study in general: Moderate yet significant TCRB CDR3 shortening was seen in Type 1 diabetes patients in all four CD4+ subsets. Diminished insertions and augmented deletions at VDJ junctions characterized type 1 diabetes patients.

CDR3 length: 16 amino acids. The germline gives CDR1 LGHNA, CDR2 YNFKEQ. V was shortened by 1 base and J by 1 base, with 11 bases between the two germline ends. Expressed TCRB transcripts were sequenced after all isolated RNA was converted to cDNA. Generated by immunoSEQ multiplex PCR, the TCRdb table keeps only in-frame clones and is missing some. The sample consists of about 700,000 clones, about an eighth of them appearing once. In its sample, this clone was seen a few times. The antigen is unknown. The chain has TRBV4-2 and TRBJ2-1; the D gene is possibly TRBD2 (6 bases). Sequencing used naive CD4+ T cells from blood. The source is a young man with type 1 diabetes. CDR3 sequence: CASSQAARGSYNEQFF. The CDR3 nucleotides read TGTGCCAGCAGCCAAGCCGCCCGGGGGTCCTACAATGAGCAGTTCTTC.